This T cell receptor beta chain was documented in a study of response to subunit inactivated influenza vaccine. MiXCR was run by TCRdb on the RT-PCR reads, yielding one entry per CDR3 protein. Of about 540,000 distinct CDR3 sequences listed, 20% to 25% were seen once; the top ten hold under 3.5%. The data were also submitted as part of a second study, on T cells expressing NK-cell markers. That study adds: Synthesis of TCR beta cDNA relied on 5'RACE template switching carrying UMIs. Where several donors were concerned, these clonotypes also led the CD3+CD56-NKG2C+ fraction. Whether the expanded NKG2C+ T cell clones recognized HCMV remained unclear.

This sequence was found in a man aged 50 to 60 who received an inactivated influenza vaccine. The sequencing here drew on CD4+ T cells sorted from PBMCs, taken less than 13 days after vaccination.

CDR3 loop: CASRPTGTNEQFF. The CDR3 coding sequence is TGTGCCAGCAGGCCGACAGGAACCAATGAGCAGTTCTTC. The chain uses TRBV12-3 or TRBV12-4 and TRBJ2-1; tentatively, D is TRBD1 (6 bases). The CDR3 loop spans 13 amino acids. Trimming removed 6 bases at V and 6 bases at J, with 12 bases between.